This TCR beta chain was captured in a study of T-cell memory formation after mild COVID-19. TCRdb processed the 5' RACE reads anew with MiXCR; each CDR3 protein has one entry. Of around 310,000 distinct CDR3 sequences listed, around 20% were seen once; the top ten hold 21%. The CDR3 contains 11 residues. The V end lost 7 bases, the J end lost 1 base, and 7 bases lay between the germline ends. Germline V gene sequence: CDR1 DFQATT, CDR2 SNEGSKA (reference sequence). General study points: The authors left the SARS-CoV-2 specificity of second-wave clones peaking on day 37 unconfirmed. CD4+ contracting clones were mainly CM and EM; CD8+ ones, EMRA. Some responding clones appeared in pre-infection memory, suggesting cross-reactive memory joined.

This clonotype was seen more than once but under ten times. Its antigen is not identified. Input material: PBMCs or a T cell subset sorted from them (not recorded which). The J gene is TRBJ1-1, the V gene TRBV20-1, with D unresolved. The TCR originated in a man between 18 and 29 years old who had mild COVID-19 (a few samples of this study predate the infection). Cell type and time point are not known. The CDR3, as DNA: TGCAGTGGATACGCGAACACTGAAGCTTTCTTT. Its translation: CSGYANTEAFF.